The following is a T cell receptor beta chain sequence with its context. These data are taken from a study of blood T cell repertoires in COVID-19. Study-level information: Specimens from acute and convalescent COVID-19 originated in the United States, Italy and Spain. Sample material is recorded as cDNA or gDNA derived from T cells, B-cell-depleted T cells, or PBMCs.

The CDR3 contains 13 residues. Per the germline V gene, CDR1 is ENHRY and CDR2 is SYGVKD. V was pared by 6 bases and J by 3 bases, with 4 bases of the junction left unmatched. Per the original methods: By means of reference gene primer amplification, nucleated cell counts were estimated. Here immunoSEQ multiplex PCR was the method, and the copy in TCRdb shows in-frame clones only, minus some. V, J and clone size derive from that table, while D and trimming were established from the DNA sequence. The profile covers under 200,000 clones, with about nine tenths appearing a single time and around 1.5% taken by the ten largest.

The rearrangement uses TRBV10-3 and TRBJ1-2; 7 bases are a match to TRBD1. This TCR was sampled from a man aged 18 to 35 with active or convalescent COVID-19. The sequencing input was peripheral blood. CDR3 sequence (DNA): TGTGCCATCAGGGAAACAGGGGACTATGGCTACACCTTC. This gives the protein CAIRETGDYGYTF.